This TCR beta chain was identified in a study of cytomegalovirus exposure and HLA in healthy donors. The PCR used 60 Vbeta and 13 Jbeta primers. The data were produced by immunoSEQ multiplex PCR, yet TCRdb's version contains in-frame clones alone and is incomplete. The data contain under 200,000 clones, roughly 79% of them seen just once; the ten biggest clones take up 1.5% to 2%. The germline V gene encodes CDR1 SGHNT and CDR2 YENEEA. Trimming took off 7 bases at V and 1 base at J, with 16 bases between the two ends. The CDR3 runs to 16 residues. The receptor was derived from a man aged 25-40 years in good health and CMV-seronegative. J is TRBJ2-2 and V is TRBV11-3, with a possible D match to TRBD2 (6 bases). The sequenced sample consisted of PBMCs. In nucleotides, the CDR3 is TGTGCCAGCACCCAAAGAGGCGGGATGAACACCGGGGAGCTGTTTTTT. Residues: CASTQRGGMNTGELFF.